This T cell receptor (beta chain) was observed in a study of blood T cell repertoires in COVID-19. In the study overall: From the United States, Italy and Spain came samples of acute and convalescent COVID-19.

CDR1 is SEHNR and CDR2 is FQNEAQ in the germline V gene (reference sequence). V lost 1 base and J lost 0; bases outside the gene matches: 2. The CDR3 spans 15 residues. The data were produced by immunoSEQ multiplex PCR, yet TCRdb's version contains in-frame clones alone and is incomplete. This table holds approximately 230,000 clones, 84% found once. J is TRBJ2-7 and V is TRBV7-9; 8 bases fit TRBD1. The sequence derives from a man aged 25-45 years with active or convalescent COVID-19. Sequenced input: peripheral blood. In DNA, the CDR3 is TGTGCCAGCAGCTTAGGCAGGGGGCCCTCCTACGAGCAGTACTTC. This translates into CASSLGRGPSYEQYF.